The clone carrying this T cell receptor (beta chain) was observed a single time. The antigen remains unidentified. V lost 6 bases and J 6 bases, leaving 13 bases between the germline ends. The CDR3 extends over 13 amino acids. Germline V CDR1 and CDR2: KGHSH, LQKENI. Patients were ineligible given autoimmune disease history or systemic immunosuppression. The sample comes from a study of OX40 agonist ivuxolimab in advanced cancers. Looking at the study overall: The patients got ivuxolimab, which is an agonistic anti-OX40 (CD134) antibody. Dose-escalation patients had hepatocellular carcinoma, melanoma, renal cell or head and neck cancer. Study-wide results and caveats: Low levels of normalized T-cell clonal expansion also appeared in some nonresponders.

Sequencing was performed with immunoSEQ multiplex PCR; in TCRdb, only in-frame clones are kept and a portion is missing. The sample holds 72,000 or so clones, 85% to 90% seen once. This TCR derives from an adult with an advanced solid tumor such as melanoma, head and neck, liver or kidney cancer. The source was CD4+ or CD8+ T cells sorted from blood, collected in a trial of the OX40 agonist ivuxolimab. The chain carries TRBV18 and TRBJ2-3; D is perhaps TRBD2 (5 bases). The CDR3 protein is CASSPPGMDTQYF. The CDR3 DNA reads as TGTGCCAGCTCCCCCCCCGGGATGGATACGCAGTATTTT.